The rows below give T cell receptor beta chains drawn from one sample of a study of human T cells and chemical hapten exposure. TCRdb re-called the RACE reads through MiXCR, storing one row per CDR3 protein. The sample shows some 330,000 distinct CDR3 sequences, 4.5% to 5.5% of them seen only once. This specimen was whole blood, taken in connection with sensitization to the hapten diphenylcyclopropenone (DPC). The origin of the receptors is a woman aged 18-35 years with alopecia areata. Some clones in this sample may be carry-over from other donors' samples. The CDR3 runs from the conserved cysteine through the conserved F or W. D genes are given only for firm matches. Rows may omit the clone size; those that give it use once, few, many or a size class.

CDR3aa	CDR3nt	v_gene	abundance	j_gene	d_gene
CASSFMQGAAGANVLTF	TGTGCCAGCAGCTTTATGCAGGGGGCCGCTGGGGCCAACGTCCTGACTTTC	TRBV5-4	few	TRBJ2-6	TRBD1
CASSLTGQAYGYTF	TGTGCCAGCAGTTTAACCGGACAGGCCTATGGCTACACCTTC	TRBV12-3/TRBV12-4	few	TRBJ1-2	TRBD1
CASSRAGDPSDTIYF	TGTGCCAGCAGCCGAGCAGGGGACCCCTCGGACACCATATATTTT	TRBV4-2	-	TRBJ1-3	-
CSARILAETSGANVLTF	TGCAGTGCGAGAATACTAGCGGAAACCTCTGGGGCCAACGTCCTGACTTTC	TRBV20-1	-	TRBJ2-6	TRBD2
CASSGGRRGFDGELFF	TGTGCCAGCAGTGGAGGGCGCAGGGGATTCGACGGGGAGCTGTTTTTT	TRBV2	-	TRBJ2-2	-
CASSLVMADTQYF	TGTGCCAGCAGCTTAGTTATGGCAGATACGCAGTATTTT	TRBV7-2	many	TRBJ2-3	-
CASSHPGLATSTDTQYF	TGTGCCAGCAGTCATCCAGGGCTAGCAACAAGCACAGATACGCAGTATTTT	TRBV6-2/TRBV6-3	many	TRBJ2-3	-
CASSAMVDQPQHF	TGTGCCAGCAGCGCGATGGTGGATCAGCCCCAGCATTTT	TRBV9	-	TRBJ1-5	-
CASSLNRAGRGYGYTF	TGCGCCAGCAGCCTTAATCGGGCAGGGAGGGGATATGGCTACACCTTC	TRBV5-1	many	TRBJ1-2	-
CASSLGSLGYNSPLHF	TGTGCCAGCAGCCTGGGGAGTCTGGGCTATAATTCACCCCTCCACTTT	TRBV2	many	TRBJ1-6	-
CASSLSERTEAFF	TGTGCCAGCAGCTTGTCCGAAAGGACTGAAGCTTTCTTT	TRBV7-6	-	TRBJ1-1	-
CASSLADRMDTEAFF	TGTGCCAGCAGTTTAGCCGACAGGATGGACACTGAAGCTTTCTTT	TRBV12-3/TRBV12-4	few	TRBJ1-1	-
CSVGGTRSANTGELFF	TGCAGCGTTGGTGGGACACGGTCCGCGAACACCGGGGAGCTGTTTTTT	TRBV29-1	many	TRBJ2-2	-
CATSRFSYNSPLHF	TGTGCCACCAGCAGGTTTTCCTATAATTCACCCCTCCACTTT	TRBV15	-	TRBJ1-6	-
CATSRDRLGPNIGTQYF	TGTGCCACCAGCAGAGACCGTCTCGGACCCAATATAGGGACCCAGTACTTC	TRBV15	few	TRBJ2-5	-
CASSSRDRGPTEAFF	TGTGCCAGCAGCTCCCGCGACAGGGGGCCCACTGAAGCTTTCTTT	TRBV7-9	many	TRBJ1-1	TRBD1
CASSLGTGGFYGYTF	TGTGCCAGCAGCTTAGGGACAGGGGGTTTCTATGGCTACACCTTC	TRBV7-8	few	TRBJ1-2	TRBD1
CASRETGESGNTIYF	TGTGCCAGCAGGGAAACAGGGGAGTCTGGAAACACCATATATTTT	TRBV6-5	-	TRBJ1-3	TRBD1
CASSWDRSYGYTF	TGTGCCAGCAGTTGGGACAGGTCCTATGGCTACACCTTC	TRBV12-3/TRBV12-4	many	TRBJ1-2	TRBD1
CASSQAWGNEQFF	TGTGCCAGCAGCCAAGCATGGGGCAATGAGCAGTTCTTC	TRBV3-1	-	TRBJ2-1	-